This TCR beta chain was found in a study of CD8 T cells in Susac syndrome. RNA totalling roughly 0.45 to 1 ug underwent reverse transcription with random hexamers. TCRdb reprocessed the immunoSEQ multiplex PCR reads via MiXCR and lists one record per CDR3 protein. This table has over 150,000 distinct CDR3 sequences, just under 95% appearing once. V was shortened by 4 bases and J by 6 bases, with 21 bases between the two germline ends. The germline V gene has CDR1 SQVTM and CDR2 ANQGSEA. This CDR3 is 15 amino acids long. Sequencing was performed on CD4+ T cells from PBMCs. The chain combines TRBV29-1 with TRBJ1-2; D might be TRBD1 (6 bases). The TCR was taken from a human donor with Susac syndrome. CDR3: CSVATGGRGVHGYTF. CDR3 bases: TGCAGCGTTGCCACGGGAGGCAGGGGTGTGCATGGCTACACCTTC.